This TCR beta chain emerged from a study of cytomegalovirus exposure and HLA in healthy donors. Germline CDR1 is SGHAT and CDR2 is FQNNGV. The CDR3 consists of 15 residues. Trimming took 1 base from V and 1 from J, leaving 8 bases between them. This PCR relied on a set of 60 Vbeta primers and 13 Jbeta primers. This table comes from immunoSEQ multiplex PCR, and its TCRdb copy is limited to in-frame clones, with some not included. The data show 90,000 to 150,000 clones, around 75% seen once. The sample was PBMCs. This TCR was sampled from a middle-aged woman in good health and CMV-seropositive. The chain is built from TRBV11-2 and TRBJ2-1; D gene uncertain. The CDR3 bases are TGTGCCAGCAGCTTAGGGCTCCAGTCCTACAATGAGCAGTTCTTC. Its translation: CASSLGLQSYNEQFF. Supplemented by reference TRBV11-2 and TRBJ2-1, the full variable domain reads EAGVAQSPRYKIIEKRQSVAFWCNPISGHATLYWYQQILGQGPKLLIQFQNNGVVDDSQLPKDRFSAERLKGVDSTLKIQPAKLEDSAVYLCASSLGLQSYNEQFFGPGTRLTVL.